Listed below are T cell receptor beta chains from one sample, sequenced in a study of T-cell memory formation after mild COVID-19. TCRdb fed the 5' RACE reads into MiXCR, producing one record per CDR3 protein. The table has 250,000 to 300,000 distinct CDR3 sequences, more than 15% seen once. The source material was PBMCs or a T cell subset sorted from them (not recorded which). Receptors originate from a man aged 18 to 35 who had mild COVID-19 (a few samples of this study predate the infection). Cell type and time point are not known. CDR3s include the opening cysteine and the closing phenylalanine or tryptophan.

j_call	v_call	cdr3_aa
TRBJ2-5	TRBV6-5	CASSSQLAGGGLETQYF
TRBJ2-5	TRBV12-3/TRBV12-4	CASSPRLAGDSLETQYF
TRBJ1-2	TRBV7-9	CASSLGDSVLYGYTF
TRBJ2-7	TRBV6-5	CASSPSGGLNYEQYF
TRBJ1-5	TRBV5-6	CASSMGQGFQPQHF
TRBJ1-1	TRBV6-6	CASSYERNTEAFF
TRBJ1-2	TRBV2	CASSESGGAMGYTF
TRBJ2-1	TRBV24-1	CATSDFSGRGLYNEQFF
TRBJ2-1	TRBV5-1	CASSSISGGLGVEQFF
TRBJ2-3	TRBV9	CASSVEVADTQYF
TRBJ2-1	TRBV7-2	CASSLNPGTGGSEQFF
TRBJ1-2	TRBV29-1	CSVVAGGTYGYTF
TRBJ2-1	TRBV20-1	CSARGLRANNEQFF
TRBJ1-5	TRBV7-2	CASSLNRGLTGQPQHF
TRBJ2-3	TRBV4-1	CASSTERGSYTDTQYF
TRBJ1-4	TRBV10-3	CAISEDGQGTEKLFF
TRBJ2-2	TRBV2	CASSPPTGELFF
TRBJ1-1	TRBV6-2/TRBV6-3	CASSIRPQGSINTEAFF
TRBJ1-4	TRBV6-5	CASSYGQTTNEKLFF
TRBJ2-3	TRBV5-1	CASSLGISQDTQYF
TRBJ2-5	TRBV5-1	CASSQRQGGDQETQYF
TRBJ2-2	TRBV4-3	CASSPRGQGTGELFF
TRBJ2-3	TRBV9	CASTARGRRDAQYF
TRBJ2-7	TRBV4-1	CASSRARDRGEQYF
TRBJ2-1	TRBV10-1	CASSGFPRAEQFF
TRBJ1-2	TRBV6-5	CASSYYSGMGNYGYTF
TRBJ1-1	TRBV4-3	CASSQSQGWLATEAFF
TRBJ1-2	TRBV6-6	CASSLPRVNYGYTF
TRBJ1-1	TRBV5-1	CASSNLFGQGDTEAFF
TRBJ2-2	TRBV7-9	CASSVGVAGELFF
TRBJ2-7	TRBV4-1	CASTWEQYF
TRBJ1-5	TRBV7-9	CASSYGSVSNQPQHF
TRBJ2-3	TRBV7-9	CASRAFPSGGSDTQYF
TRBJ1-1	TRBV15	CATSRGDTGGTEAFF
TRBJ1-3	TRBV9	CASSVATEAFNTIYF
TRBJ1-4	TRBV7-2	CASSLAGRGYEKLFF
TRBJ2-1	TRBV7-2	CASSILRYNEQFF
TRBJ2-7	TRBV5-1	CASSQRTGAAYEQYF
TRBJ2-1	TRBV4-1	CASSQVRAGTDEQFF
TRBJ2-6	TRBV24-1	CATSNRAGANVLTF
TRBJ2-5	TRBV4-3	CASSQEQKETQYF
TRBJ2-7	TRBV5-5	CASSLSGIGEQYF
TRBJ1-6	TRBV7-3	CASSQSGTQSSPLHF
TRBJ2-3	TRBV20-1	CSASGGVTTDTQYF
TRBJ1-1	TRBV7-2	CASSFGSRAEAFF
TRBJ1-5	TRBV20-1	CSAREGRGSNQPQHF
TRBJ2-1	TRBV7-3	CASSLTSGTNEQFF